This T cell receptor beta chain was observed in a study of blood T cell repertoires in COVID-19. Study overall: The cDNA or gDNA used as material had been derived from T cells, B-cell-depleted T cells, or PBMCs.

In the original workflow: Counts of nucleated cells, estimated from reference gene primer amplification, were obtained. Using immunoSEQ multiplex PCR, the repertoire was profiled, and TCRdb retains in-frame clones only, with some absent. V and J calls and clone size follow that table, whereas D and trimming were derived from the DNA. The repertoire consists of more than 110,000 clones, with roughly 78% occurring once and the leading ten covering 5% to 6.5%. Germline V CDR1 and CDR2: LGHDT, YNNKEL (reference sequence). The CDR3 sequence is 13 residues long. V dropped 1 base and J dropped 9 bases, with 10 bases sitting between them. Cohort 3 donors counted as recovered after two negative PCRs, clearance, or resolved symptoms. This clone was seen only once.

This TCR derives from a woman aged 45-65 years who had recovered from COVID-19. The chain links TRBV3-1 (or the pseudogene TRBV3-2) to TRBJ2-4; a weak D match, TRBD1 (5 bases). Sequencing was performed on PBMCs or T cells enriched from blood (not recorded which). CDR3 bases: TGTGCCAGCAGCCAAGTCCAGGGTATCATTCAGTACTTC. It is translated as CASSQVQGIIQYF.